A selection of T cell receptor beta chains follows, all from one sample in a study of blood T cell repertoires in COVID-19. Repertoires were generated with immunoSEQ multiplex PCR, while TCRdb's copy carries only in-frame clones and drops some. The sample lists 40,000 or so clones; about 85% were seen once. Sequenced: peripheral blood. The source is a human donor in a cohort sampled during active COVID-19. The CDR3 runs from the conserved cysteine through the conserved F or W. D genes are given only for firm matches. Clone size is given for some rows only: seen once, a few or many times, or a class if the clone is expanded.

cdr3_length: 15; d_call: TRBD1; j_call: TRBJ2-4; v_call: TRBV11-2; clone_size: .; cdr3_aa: CASSLDPGGKNIQYF; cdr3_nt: TGTGCCAGCAGCTTAGACCCAGGGGGCAAAAACATTCAGTACTTC
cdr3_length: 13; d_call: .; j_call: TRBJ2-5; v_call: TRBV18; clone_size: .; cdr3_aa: CASSPTPGETQYF; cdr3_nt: TGTGCCAGCTCACCGACCCCGGGAGAGACCCAGTACTTC
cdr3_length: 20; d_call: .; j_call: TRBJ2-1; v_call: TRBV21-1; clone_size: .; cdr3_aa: CASTYHPTSGDTSSYNEQFF; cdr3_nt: TGTGCCAGCACCTACCACCCGACTAGCGGGGATACCAGCTCCTACAATGAGCAGTTCTTC
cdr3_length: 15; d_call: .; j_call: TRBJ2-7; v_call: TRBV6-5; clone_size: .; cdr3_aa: CASSYPSGGSYEQYF; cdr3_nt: TGTGCCAGCAGTTACCCCTCGGGGGGCAGCTACGAGCAGTACTTC
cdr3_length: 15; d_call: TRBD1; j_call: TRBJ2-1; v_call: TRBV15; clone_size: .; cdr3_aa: CATSTDPGQSNEQFF; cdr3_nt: TGTGCCACCAGTACGGACCCGGGACAGTCCAATGAGCAGTTCTTC
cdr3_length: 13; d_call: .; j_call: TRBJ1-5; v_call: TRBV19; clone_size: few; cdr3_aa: CATGVPSNQPQHF; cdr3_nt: TGTGCCACAGGGGTCCCTAGCAATCAGCCCCAGCATTTT
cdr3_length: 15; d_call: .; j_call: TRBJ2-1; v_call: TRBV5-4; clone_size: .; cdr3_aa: CASSWRGGGNNEQFF; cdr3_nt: TGTGCCAGCAGCTGGAGGGGGGGCGGCAACAATGAGCAGTTCTTC
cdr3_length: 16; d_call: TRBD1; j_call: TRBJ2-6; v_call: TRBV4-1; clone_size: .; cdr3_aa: CASSRDRGTGANVLTF; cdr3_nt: TGCGCCAGCAGCCGGGACAGGGGTACGGGGGCCAACGTCCTGACTTTC
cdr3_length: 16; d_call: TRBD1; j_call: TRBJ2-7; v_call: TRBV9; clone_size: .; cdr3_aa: CASSVGPGQGAHEQYF; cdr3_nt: TGTGCCAGCAGCGTAGGCCCGGGACAGGGAGCCCACGAGCAGTACTTC
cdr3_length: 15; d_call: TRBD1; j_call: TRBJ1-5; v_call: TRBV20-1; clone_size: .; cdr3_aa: CSASATGGLNQPQHF; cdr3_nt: TGCAGTGCTAGTGCGACAGGGGGCTTGAATCAGCCCCAGCATTTT